Only a few counts were recorded for the clone carrying this TCR beta chain. The data originate from a study of identical twins. The junction had 5 bases not matched to a gene; V was cut back by 1 base and J by 3 bases. This CDR3 region has 15 residues. In germline, CDR1 is SGHAT, CDR2 FQNNGV. TCRdb reprocessed the 5' RACE reads with MiXCR, giving one entry per CDR3 protein. The table shows 1.5 million to 2 million distinct CDR3 sequences, with more than 30% occurring only once. The sequenced sample consisted of cord blood. V usage is TRBV11-2 and J usage is TRBJ2-7; the match to TRBD1 covers 8 bases. This receptor was obtained from a newborn girl in good health. In nucleotides, the CDR3 is TGTGCCAGCAGCTTAGTACCAGGGGGCATCTACGAGCAGTACTTC. Translating it yields CASSLVPGGIYEQYF.